This T cell receptor (beta chain) emerged from a study of cytomegalovirus exposure and HLA in healthy donors. Note on this clone: Its target is not known.

Assay used: immunoSEQ multiplex PCR; TCRdb lists only in-frame clones, some missing. The sample contains approximately 300,000 clones, just over 85% of which appear only once. V lost 2 bases, J lost 0 bases, and 16 bases lay in between. This CDR3 contains 17 residues. In germline, CDR1 is MNHEY, CDR2 SMNVEV (reference sequence). Study-level findings and limits: The study put about 180 TCR beta chains on its list as cytomegalovirus-associated. As was reported, the classifier diagnosed cytomegalovirus status with high specificity and sensitivity. According to a later analysis, TCR clusters from the first cohort tended to co-occur in the 120 or so validation repertoires.

The sequenced sample was PBMCs. The V call is TRBV27, the J call TRBJ1-1; perhaps TRBD1 as D (6 bases). This TCR was sampled from a woman between 18 and 29 years old in good health and CMV-seronegative. CDR3 coding DNA: TGTGCCAGCAGTTTAGATGGGGGCGGGGGACTGAACACTGAAGCTTTCTTT. This sequence encodes CASSLDGGGGLNTEAFF.